The clone carrying this T cell receptor beta chain was seen repeatedly, ten times or more. The antigen remains undetermined. These data belong to a study of blood T cells in healthy people across ages. Study outcomes and limitations: Naive CD4+ cell counts and diversity both ran higher in long-lived than in aged donors.

Healthy Russian Caucasian donors spanned ages about 6 to 100 years. The draw of peripheral blood yielded roughly 9.1 milliliters from each donor. A J-beta primer mix and a sample-barcoded 5' primer were used in a second PCR of about 7 to 12 cycles. TCRdb fed the 5' RACE reads into MiXCR, producing one record per CDR3 protein. The data show more than 800,000 distinct CDR3 sequences, about 28% seen once. The germline V gene encodes CDR1 SGDLS and CDR2 YYNGEE. CDR3 size: 14 residues. Trimming shortened V by 2 bases and J by 2 bases, and 8 bases separated the two germline ends. The receptor's source is a woman older than 75 in good health. The rearrangement joins TRBV9 to TRBJ1-5; D might be TRBD1 (5 bases). The sample taken for sequencing was blood. The CDR3 is CASSVGGGNQPQHF. Written as DNA, the CDR3 is TGTGCCAGCAGCGTTGGGGGTGGCAATCAGCCCCAGCATTTT.